This TCR beta chain was identified in a study of OX40 agonist ivuxolimab in advanced cancers. Method: immunoSEQ multiplex PCR; TCRdb's copy keeps in-frame clones and lacks some. The profile shows roughly 80,000 clones, over 65% of them singletons. Trimming removed 0 bases at V and 4 bases at J, with 1 base between. Germline CDR1 and CDR2: SGHDT and YYEEEE. The CDR3 has 11 residues. This receptor was identified in an adult with an advanced solid tumor such as melanoma, head and neck, liver or kidney cancer. The material was CD4+ or CD8+ T cells sorted from blood, obtained in a trial of the OX40 agonist ivuxolimab. The genes are TRBV5-6 and TRBJ1-1; D is unresolved. The CDR3 loop reads CASSLATEAFF. The CDR3 DNA reads as TGTGCCAGCAGCTTGGCCACTGAAGCTTTCTTT.